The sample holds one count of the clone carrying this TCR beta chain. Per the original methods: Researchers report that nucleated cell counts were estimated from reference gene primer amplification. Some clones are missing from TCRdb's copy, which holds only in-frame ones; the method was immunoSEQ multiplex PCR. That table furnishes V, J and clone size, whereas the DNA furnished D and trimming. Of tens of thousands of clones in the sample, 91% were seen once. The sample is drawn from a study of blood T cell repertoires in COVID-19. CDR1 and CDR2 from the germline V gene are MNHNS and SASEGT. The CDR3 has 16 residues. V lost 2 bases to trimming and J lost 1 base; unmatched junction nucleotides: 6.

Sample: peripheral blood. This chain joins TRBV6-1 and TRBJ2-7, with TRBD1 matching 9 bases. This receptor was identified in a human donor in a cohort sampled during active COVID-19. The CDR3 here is CASSEYWGQGSYEQYF. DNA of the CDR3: TGTGCCAGCAGTGAATATTGGGGACAGGGATCCTACGAGCAGTACTTC.